The following is a TCR beta chain sequence with its context. This sample was included in a study of blood T cell repertoires in COVID-19. Study information: T cells, B-cell-depleted T cells, or PBMCs supplied cDNA or gDNA.

Source study methods: Cell counts per sample came from amplifying reference gene primers. Profiling relied on immunoSEQ multiplex PCR, and the TCRdb table lists in-frame clones only, not all of them. V and J calls and clone size are those listed in that table; D and trimming were worked out from the DNA. The table shows about 88,000 clones, with around 90% occurring only once. The sequence came from a male donor with acute or convalescent COVID-19. Sequencing used peripheral blood.

CDR3 DNA: TGTGCCAGCAGTGTACAGGGGCGGCGAGAGACCCAGTACTTC. Its protein product is CASSVQGRRETQYF. This sequence joins TRBV25-1 and TRBJ2-5, with 7 bases lining up with TRBD1. The CDR3 consists of 14 residues. Germline-derived CDR1 and CDR2 are MGHDK and SYGVNS. V shed 4 bases, J shed 4 bases, and the junction held 6 bases outside the gene matches.